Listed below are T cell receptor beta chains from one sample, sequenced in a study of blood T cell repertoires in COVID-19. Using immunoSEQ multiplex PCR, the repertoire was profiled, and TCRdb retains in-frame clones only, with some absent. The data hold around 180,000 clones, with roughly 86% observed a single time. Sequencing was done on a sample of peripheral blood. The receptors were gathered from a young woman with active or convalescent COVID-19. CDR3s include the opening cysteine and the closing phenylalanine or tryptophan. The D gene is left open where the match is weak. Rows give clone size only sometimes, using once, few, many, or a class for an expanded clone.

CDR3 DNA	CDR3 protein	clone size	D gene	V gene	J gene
TGTGCCAGCAGCTTAGGGTCGCCGGGTTATAATTCACCCCTCCACTTT	CASSLGSPGYNSPLHF	.	.	TRBV7-6	TRBJ1-6
TGTGCCTGGAGTGTACACAGGGACACTGAAGCTTTCTTT	CAWSVHRDTEAFF	once	.	TRBV30	TRBJ1-1
TGTGCCAGCAGTACCCCAGGGGGGTATCCTGGGGCCAACGTCCTGACTTTC	CASSTPGGYPGANVLTF	.	.	TRBV7-9	TRBJ2-6
TGTGCCTGCTCAGACTCTGGGGCCAACGTCCTGACTTTC	CACSDSGANVLTF	.	.	TRBV6-5	TRBJ2-6
TGTGCCAGCAGTGAAATGGTTGGGCTCAGCACAGATACGCAGTATTTT	CASSEMVGLSTDTQYF	.	.	TRBV6-1	TRBJ2-3
TGTGCCACCAGCAGAGGTGGCAGGGGGCCGGAATTTCCTAATGAAAAACTGTTTTTT	CATSRGGRGPEFPNEKLFF	.	TRBD1	TRBV15	TRBJ1-4
TGTGCCAGCAGCCTATACGGGACAGGGGGCACTGAAGCTTTCTTT	CASSLYGTGGTEAFF	.	TRBD1	TRBV11-3	TRBJ1-1
TGTGCCAGCAGTGCCGGGACAGGGGCTTGGTACGAGCAGTACTTC	CASSAGTGAWYEQYF	once	TRBD1	TRBV25-1	TRBJ2-7
TGTGCCAGCAGGAGCAAGTTCGATGGCTACACCTTC	CASRSKFDGYTF	.	.	TRBV25-1	TRBJ1-2
TGTGCCAGCAGCTTCGGGACTAGCGGGGCCTGGAACAAAAACATTCAGTACTTC	CASSFGTSGAWNKNIQYF	.	TRBD2	TRBV11-3	TRBJ2-4
TGTGCCAGCAGCGTAAGCGGGGGGGACACAGATACGCAGTATTTT	CASSVSGGDTDTQYF	.	TRBD2	TRBV9	TRBJ2-3
TGTGCCAGCAGTGCTTTAGAATACTCTAACTATGGCTACACCTTC	CASSALEYSNYGYTF	many	.	TRBV2	TRBJ1-2
TGTGCCAGCAGCGTAGAAATCTCGGCTAGCTCCTACAATGAGCAGTTCTTC	CASSVEISASSYNEQFF	.	.	TRBV9	TRBJ2-1
TGTGCCATCCTCCCTTCCTCTGGAAACACCATATATTTT	CAILPSSGNTIYF	.	.	TRBV6-5	TRBJ1-3
TGTGCCAGCAGCTTGGCCGGGACAGGGAACTATGGCTACACCTTC	CASSLAGTGNYGYTF	.	TRBD1	TRBV5-8	TRBJ1-2
TGCGCCAGCACCGCCAAGACAGGCTCTAACGGGGAGCTGTTTTTT	CASTAKTGSNGELFF	.	.	TRBV5-1	TRBJ2-2
TGTGCCAGCAGTGCTGTAAGAGGAATGAACACTGAAGCTTTCTTT	CASSAVRGMNTEAFF	.	.	TRBV2	TRBJ1-1
TGCGCCAGCAGCCAAGGAGGTGGGACAGGGTTACACGAGCAGTACTTC	CASSQGGGTGLHEQYF	.	TRBD1	TRBV4-1	TRBJ2-7
TGTGCCAGCAGTCCCAAGGGGACAGGTTGGGTGAACACTGAAGCTTTCTTT	CASSPKGTGWVNTEAFF	few	TRBD1	TRBV27	TRBJ1-1
TGTGCCAGAAGCGACCAGGGCCAGCGAGTCTCCTATGGCTACACCTTC	CARSDQGQRVSYGYTF	.	.	TRBV7-5	TRBJ1-2
TGTGCCAGCAGTGAAGCGCAGGGGGCGGGTGGCTACACCTTC	CASSEAQGAGGYTF	.	TRBD1	TRBV2	TRBJ1-2
TGTGCCAGCAGCCCTTCCGCTAGCGGGGGACGGGAGACCCAGTACTTC	CASSPSASGGRETQYF	.	TRBD2	TRBV7-9	TRBJ2-5
TGCGCCAGCAGCTCCGGAGGGGCTGGAGAGACTGAAGCTTTCTTT	CASSSGGAGETEAFF	.	.	TRBV5-1	TRBJ1-1